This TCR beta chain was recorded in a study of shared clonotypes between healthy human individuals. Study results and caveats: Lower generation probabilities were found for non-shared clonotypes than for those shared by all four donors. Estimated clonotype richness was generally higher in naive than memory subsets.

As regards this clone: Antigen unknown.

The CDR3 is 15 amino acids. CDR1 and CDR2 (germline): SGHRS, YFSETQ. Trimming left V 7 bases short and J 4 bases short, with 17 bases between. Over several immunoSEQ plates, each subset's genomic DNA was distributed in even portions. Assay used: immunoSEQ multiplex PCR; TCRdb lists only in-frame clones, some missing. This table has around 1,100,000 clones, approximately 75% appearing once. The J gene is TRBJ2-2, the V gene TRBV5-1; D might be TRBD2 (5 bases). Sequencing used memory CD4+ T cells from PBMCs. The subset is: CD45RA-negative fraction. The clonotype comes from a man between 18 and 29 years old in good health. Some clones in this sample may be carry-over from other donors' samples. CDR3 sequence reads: CASSPPSGSTGELFF. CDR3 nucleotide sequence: TGCGCCAGCTCCCCTCCGTCGGGGTCCACCGGGGAGCTGTTTTTT.